This paragraph reports one T cell receptor (beta chain). No antigen is known for it. TCR libraries were prepared from roughly 3,500 ng total RNA each. Added by template switching were UMIs that each held a 6-nucleotide sample barcode. TCRdb reprocessed the 5' RACE reads, keeping one entry per CDR3 protein, no DNA. Recorded for this sample: around 380,000 distinct CDR3 sequences. The entry originates in a study of monozygotic twins with inflammatory bowel disease. Study-wide results and caveats: Other individuals had fewer clonotypes in common with IBD patients than with healthy twins, especially with disease activity.

The CDR3 is made up of 15 amino acids. The V gene's germline CDR1 is SNHLY and CDR2 FYNNEI. Sequencing input: blood. J is TRBJ2-2 and V is TRBV2; there is no DNA to check the TCRdb D call of TRBD1. The sequence derives from a human donor with ulcerative colitis or Crohn's disease, or a healthy co-twin of an affected twin (not recorded which). The CDR3: CASSSGGLRGGELFF.